Listed below are T cell receptor beta chains from one sample, sequenced in a study of shared clonotypes between healthy human individuals. The protocol was immunoSEQ multiplex PCR, while the TCRdb copy is restricted to in-frame clones and leaves out a portion. This table has about 2 million clones, approximately 95% appearing once. The sequencing input was naive CD8+ T cells sorted from blood. The receptor source for this set is a man younger than 30 in good health. Both conserved end residues are part of each CDR3. The D gene is left open where the match is weak.

d_call j_call v_call cdr3_aa
- TRBJ2-7 TRBV27 CASSYRRPYEQYF
- TRBJ1-1 TRBV4-3 CASSPGSSVWNTEAFF
TRBD1 TRBJ1-1 TRBV28 CASDRGWDTEAFF
TRBD2 TRBJ2-1 TRBV6-1 CASRGAGGLDEQFF
TRBD2 TRBJ2-3 TRBV15 CATSIRTSGDADTQYF
- TRBJ2-5 TRBV11-2 CASSLVYSKRQETQYF
- TRBJ2-2 TRBV9 CASSVGDGELFF
TRBD2 TRBJ2-1 TRBV2 CASSDPRGGLHNEQFF
- TRBJ2-7 TRBV19 CASRDGVYEQYF
- TRBJ1-4 TRBV7-9 CASSTDTTNEKLFF
- TRBJ1-5 TRBV5-8 CASSLLPVGQPYSNQPQHF
- TRBJ2-3 TRBV28 CASSLEPRQVGDTQYF
TRBD2 TRBJ2-1 TRBV29-1 CSVEDLGLAGRNEQFF
TRBD2 TRBJ2-1 TRBV9 CASSAGLAGVNEQFF
TRBD2 TRBJ2-5 TRBV9 CASSGRLAGDVEETQYF
- TRBJ2-7 TRBV7-2 CASSLRTLSSYEQYF
- TRBJ1-1 TRBV11-2 CASSNTRDTEAFF
TRBD2 TRBJ2-7 TRBV4-1 CASSLGLALEQYF
TRBD1 TRBJ1-1 TRBV10-3 CAISDPSGGRTEAFF
TRBD2 TRBJ2-7 TRBV5-1 CASTGTSGSSYEQYF
- TRBJ2-1 TRBV7-9 CASRGPSFHEQFF
TRBD2 TRBJ2-7 TRBV2 CASSETRDYNYEQYF
TRBD1 TRBJ1-6 TRBV2 CANRGHSPLHF
- TRBJ2-3 TRBV5-6 CASSPGDTEYF
- TRBJ2-7 TRBV27 CASSLLGATPREQYF
- TRBJ1-3 TRBV9 CASSVERQPGNTIYF
TRBD2 TRBJ2-1 TRBV27 CASRASGREGVYNEQFF
- TRBJ2-1 TRBV7-8 CASSADREGYNEQFF
- TRBJ2-1 TRBV28 CASSTLLQGNEQFF
- TRBJ1-2 TRBV28 CASRSGGGYTF
TRBD2 TRBJ2-4 TRBV19 CASRGGLAETLAKNIQYF
- TRBJ1-3 TRBV11-2 CASSPLGATGNTIYF
- TRBJ2-7 TRBV4-2 CASSQGAGEQYF
- TRBJ1-1 TRBV7-9 CASSYDPNTEAFF
TRBD1 TRBJ2-7 TRBV6-5 CASSFQGVSYEQYF
TRBD2 TRBJ2-5 TRBV4-1 CASNIRASGQETQYF
- TRBJ1-2 TRBV16 CASSPRTMEAGYTF
TRBD2 TRBJ2-7 TRBV9 CASRTSGRISYEQYF
- TRBJ1-2 TRBV5-4 CASSLRSRGGSDGYTF
TRBD2 TRBJ2-7 TRBV5-1 CASSLGSGAYEQYF
TRBD2 TRBJ2-7 TRBV9 CASSATSGPSYEQYF
- TRBJ1-2 TRBV6-5 CASSGGSYGYTF
- TRBJ1-1 TRBV9 CASSAGTENTEAFF
- TRBJ1-1 TRBV19 CASRVYSGGNTEAFF
TRBD1 TRBJ2-2 TRBV4-1 CASSQEGQGTGTGELFF
TRBD1 TRBJ1-2 TRBV2 CASRGTGDRGFYGYTF
TRBD2 TRBJ2-1 TRBV4-3 CASSQDSGVGEQFF
TRBD1 TRBJ1-2 TRBV6-6 CASSFTGANNYGYTF
- TRBJ2-5 TRBV5-4 CASSLYAETQYF
- TRBJ1-6 TRBV30 CAWSVPGHRVRNSPLHF